This T cell receptor beta chain appears in the sequencing data of a study of blood T cell repertoires in COVID-19. About the study: Samples of COVID-19 (acute and convalescent) were obtained from the United States, Italy and Spain. T cells, B-cell-depleted T cells, or PBMCs provided the cDNA or gDNA that served as material.

In the source study's methods: It was from reference gene primer amplification that nucleated cell counts were estimated. Repertoires were generated with immunoSEQ multiplex PCR, while TCRdb's copy carries only in-frame clones and drops some. V and J calls plus clone size are reproduced from that table; the DNA served to infer D and trimming. The sample includes 55,000 to 70,000 clones, 88% of them seen just once. Trimming cost V 4 bases and J 3 bases, with 10 bases left between them. This CDR3 comprises 14 residues. Germline V CDR1 and CDR2: KGHDR, SFDVKD. The origin of this receptor is a woman aged 65 to 85 with active COVID-19. Specimen: peripheral blood. The rearrangement links TRBV24-1 to TRBJ2-3; D remains unclear. Here the CDR3 reads CATSDPGRTDTQYF. The CDR3 region has the DNA TGTGCCACCAGTGACCCTGGGCGAACAGATACGCAGTATTTT.